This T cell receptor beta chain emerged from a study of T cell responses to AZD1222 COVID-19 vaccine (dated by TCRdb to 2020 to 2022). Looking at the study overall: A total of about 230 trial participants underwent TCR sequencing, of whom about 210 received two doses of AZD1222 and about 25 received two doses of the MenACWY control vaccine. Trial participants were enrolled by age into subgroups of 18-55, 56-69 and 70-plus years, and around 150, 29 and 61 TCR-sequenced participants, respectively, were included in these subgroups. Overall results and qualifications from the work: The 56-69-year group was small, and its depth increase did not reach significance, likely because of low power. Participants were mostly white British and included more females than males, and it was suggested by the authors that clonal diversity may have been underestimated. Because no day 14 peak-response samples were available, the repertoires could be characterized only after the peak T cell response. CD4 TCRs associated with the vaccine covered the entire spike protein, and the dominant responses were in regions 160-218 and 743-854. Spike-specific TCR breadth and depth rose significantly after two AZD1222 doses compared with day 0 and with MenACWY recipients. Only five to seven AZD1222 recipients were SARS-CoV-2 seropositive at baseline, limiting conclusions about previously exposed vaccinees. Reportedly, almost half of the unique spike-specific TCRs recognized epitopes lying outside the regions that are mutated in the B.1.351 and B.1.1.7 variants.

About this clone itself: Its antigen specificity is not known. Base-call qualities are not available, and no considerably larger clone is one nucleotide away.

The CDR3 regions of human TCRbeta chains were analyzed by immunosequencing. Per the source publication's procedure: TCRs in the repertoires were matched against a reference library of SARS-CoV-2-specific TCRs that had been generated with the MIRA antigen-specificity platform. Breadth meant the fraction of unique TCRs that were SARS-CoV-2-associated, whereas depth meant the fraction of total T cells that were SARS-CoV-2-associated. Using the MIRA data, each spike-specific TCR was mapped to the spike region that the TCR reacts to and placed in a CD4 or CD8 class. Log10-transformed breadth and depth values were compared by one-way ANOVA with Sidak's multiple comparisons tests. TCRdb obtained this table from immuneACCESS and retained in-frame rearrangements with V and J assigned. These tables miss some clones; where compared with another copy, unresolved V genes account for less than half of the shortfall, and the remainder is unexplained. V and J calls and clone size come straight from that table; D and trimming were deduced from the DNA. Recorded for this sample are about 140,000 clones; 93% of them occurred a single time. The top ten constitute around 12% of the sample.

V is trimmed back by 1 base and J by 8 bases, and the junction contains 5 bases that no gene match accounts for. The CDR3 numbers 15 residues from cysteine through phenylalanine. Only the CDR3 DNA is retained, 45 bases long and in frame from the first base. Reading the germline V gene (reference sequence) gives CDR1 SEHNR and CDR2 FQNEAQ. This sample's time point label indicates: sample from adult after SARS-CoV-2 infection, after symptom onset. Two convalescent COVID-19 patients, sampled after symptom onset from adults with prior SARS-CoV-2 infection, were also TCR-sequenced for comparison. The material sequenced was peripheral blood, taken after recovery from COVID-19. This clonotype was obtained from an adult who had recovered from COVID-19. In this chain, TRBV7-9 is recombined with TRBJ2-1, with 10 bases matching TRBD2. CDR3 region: CASSLVLAGGYEQFF. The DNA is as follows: TGTGCCAGCAGCTTAGTGTTAGCGGGAGGCTATGAGCAGTTCTTC.